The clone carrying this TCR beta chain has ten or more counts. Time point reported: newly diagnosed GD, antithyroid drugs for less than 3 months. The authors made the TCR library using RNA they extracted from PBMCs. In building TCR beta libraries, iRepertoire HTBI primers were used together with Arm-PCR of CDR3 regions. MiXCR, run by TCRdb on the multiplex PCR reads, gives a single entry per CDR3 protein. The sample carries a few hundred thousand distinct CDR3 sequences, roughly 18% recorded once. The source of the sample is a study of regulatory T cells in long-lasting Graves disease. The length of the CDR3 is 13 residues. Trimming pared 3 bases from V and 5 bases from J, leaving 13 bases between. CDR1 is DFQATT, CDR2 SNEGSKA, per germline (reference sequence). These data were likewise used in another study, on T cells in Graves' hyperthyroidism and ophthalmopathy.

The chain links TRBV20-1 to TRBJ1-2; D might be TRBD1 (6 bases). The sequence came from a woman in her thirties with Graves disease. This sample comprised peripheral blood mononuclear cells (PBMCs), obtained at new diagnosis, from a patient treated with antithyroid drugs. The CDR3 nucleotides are TGCAGTGCTAGGGCGACAGGTGATTATGGCTACACCTTC. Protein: CSARATGDYGYTF.